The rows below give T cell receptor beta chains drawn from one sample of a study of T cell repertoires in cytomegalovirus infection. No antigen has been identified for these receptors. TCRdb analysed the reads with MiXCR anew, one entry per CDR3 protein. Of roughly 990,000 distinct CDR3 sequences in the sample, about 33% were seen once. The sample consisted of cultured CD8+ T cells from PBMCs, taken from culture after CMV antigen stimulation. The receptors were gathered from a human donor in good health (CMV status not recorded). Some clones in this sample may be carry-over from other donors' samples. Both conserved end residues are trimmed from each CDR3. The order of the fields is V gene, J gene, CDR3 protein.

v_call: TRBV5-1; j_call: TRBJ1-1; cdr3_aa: ASSFGRGGLTEAF
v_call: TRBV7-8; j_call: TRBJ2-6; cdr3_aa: ASSLQVSGANVLT
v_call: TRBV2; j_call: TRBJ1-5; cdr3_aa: ASSGPRDRVGQPQH
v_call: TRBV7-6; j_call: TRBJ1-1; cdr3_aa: ASRRMTGGAGNTEAF
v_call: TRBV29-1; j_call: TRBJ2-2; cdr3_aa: SVEENTGELF
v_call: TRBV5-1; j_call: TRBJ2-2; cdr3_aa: ASSEGQFPGELF
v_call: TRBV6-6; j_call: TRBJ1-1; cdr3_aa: ASSYPKGANTEAF
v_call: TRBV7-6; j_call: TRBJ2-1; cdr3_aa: ASSLGGGVSNEQF
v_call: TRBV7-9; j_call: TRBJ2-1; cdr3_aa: ASSLTTRGGYEQF
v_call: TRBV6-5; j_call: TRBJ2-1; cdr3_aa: ASSYSGQGTNEQF